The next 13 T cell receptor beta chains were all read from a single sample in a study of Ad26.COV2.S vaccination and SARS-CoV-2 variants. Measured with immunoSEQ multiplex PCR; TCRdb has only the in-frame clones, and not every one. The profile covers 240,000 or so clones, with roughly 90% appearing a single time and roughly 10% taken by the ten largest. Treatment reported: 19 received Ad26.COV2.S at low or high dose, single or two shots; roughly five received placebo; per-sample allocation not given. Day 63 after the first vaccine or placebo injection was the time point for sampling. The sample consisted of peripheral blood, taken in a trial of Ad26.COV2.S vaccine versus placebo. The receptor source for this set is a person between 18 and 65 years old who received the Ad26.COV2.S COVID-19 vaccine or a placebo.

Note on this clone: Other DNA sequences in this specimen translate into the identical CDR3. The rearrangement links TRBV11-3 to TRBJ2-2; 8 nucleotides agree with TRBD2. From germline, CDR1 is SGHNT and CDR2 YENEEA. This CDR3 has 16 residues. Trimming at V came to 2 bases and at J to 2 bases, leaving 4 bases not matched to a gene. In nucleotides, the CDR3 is TGTGCCAGCAGCTTACGGGGGGGGGCAAACACCGGGGAGCTGTTTTTT. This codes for CASSLRGGANTGELFF.

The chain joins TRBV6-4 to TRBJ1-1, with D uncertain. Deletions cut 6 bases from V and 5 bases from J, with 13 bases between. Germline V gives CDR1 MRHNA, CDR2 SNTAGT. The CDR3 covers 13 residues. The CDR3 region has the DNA TGTGCCAGCAGCTACGGACCCAATACTGAAGCTTTCTTT. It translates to CASSYGPNTEAFF.

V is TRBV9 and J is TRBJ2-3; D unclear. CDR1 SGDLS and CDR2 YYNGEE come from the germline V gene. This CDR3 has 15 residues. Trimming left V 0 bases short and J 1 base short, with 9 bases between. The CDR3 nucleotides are TGTGCCAGCAGCGTAGTTGGCAGTCGCACAGATACGCAGTATTTT. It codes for CASSVVGSRTDTQYF.

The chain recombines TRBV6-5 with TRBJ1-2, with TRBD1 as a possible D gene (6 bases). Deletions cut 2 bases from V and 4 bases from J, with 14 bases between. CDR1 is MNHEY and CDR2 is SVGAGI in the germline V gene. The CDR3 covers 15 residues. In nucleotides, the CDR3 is TGTGCCAGCAGTTACGGCTCGGACAGCCCCTATGGCTACACCTTC. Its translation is CASSYGSDSPYGYTF.

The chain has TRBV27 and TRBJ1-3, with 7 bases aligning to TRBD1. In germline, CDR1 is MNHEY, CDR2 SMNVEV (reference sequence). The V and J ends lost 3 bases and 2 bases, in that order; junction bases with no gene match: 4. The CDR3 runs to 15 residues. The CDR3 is CASSLTGRTGNTIYF. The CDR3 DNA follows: TGTGCCAGCAGTTTGACAGGGAGGACTGGAAACACCATATATTTT.

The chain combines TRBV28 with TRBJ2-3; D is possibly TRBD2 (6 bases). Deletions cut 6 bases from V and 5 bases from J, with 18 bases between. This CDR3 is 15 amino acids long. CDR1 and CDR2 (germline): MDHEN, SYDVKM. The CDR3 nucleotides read TGTGCCAGCAGCGAAGCGGGCGCGATGAGAGATACGCAGTATTTT. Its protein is CASSEAGAMRDTQYF.

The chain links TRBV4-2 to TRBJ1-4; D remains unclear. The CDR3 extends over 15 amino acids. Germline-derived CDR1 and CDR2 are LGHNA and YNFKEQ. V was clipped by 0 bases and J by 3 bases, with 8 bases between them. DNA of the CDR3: TGTGCCAGCAGCCAAGATGGGCTCTCTAATGAAAAACTGTTTTTT. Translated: CASSQDGLSNEKLFF.

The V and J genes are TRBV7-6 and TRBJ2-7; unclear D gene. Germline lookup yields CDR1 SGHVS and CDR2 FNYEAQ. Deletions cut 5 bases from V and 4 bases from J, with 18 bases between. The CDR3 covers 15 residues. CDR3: CASSPLEGPPYEQYF. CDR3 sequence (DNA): TGTGCCAGCAGCCCCCTAGAAGGCCCCCCTTACGAGCAGTACTTC.

The DNA for the CDR3 is TGTGCCAGCAGCTTCCAGGGGGCGGATCAGCCCCAGCATTTT. As protein: CASSFQGADQPQHF. The chain carries TRBV5-8 and TRBJ1-5, with TRBD1 identical over 8 bases. V was clipped by 2 bases and J by 5 bases; unmatched bases: 3. The germline V gene encodes CDR1 SGHTS and CDR2 YDEGEE. CDR3 size: 14 residues. Complete variable domain (other parts from reference TRBV5-8 and TRBJ1-5): EAGVTQSPTHLIKTRGQQATLRCSPISGHTSVYWYQQALGLGLQFLLWYDEGEERNRGNFPPRFSGRQFPNYSSELNVNALELEDSALYLCASSFQGADQPQHFGDGTRLSIL.

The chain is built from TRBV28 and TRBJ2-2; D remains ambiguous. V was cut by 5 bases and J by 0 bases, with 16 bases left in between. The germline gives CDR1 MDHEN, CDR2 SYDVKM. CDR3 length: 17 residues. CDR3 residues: CASSIQWEASNTGELFF. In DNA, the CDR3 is TGTGCCAGCAGTATACAGTGGGAAGCATCGAACACCGGGGAGCTGTTTTTT.

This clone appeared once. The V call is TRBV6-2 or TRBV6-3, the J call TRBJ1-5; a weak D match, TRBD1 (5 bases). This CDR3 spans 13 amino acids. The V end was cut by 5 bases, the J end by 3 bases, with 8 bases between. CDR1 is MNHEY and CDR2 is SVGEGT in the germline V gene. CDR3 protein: CASSRQNNQPQHF. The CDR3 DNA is TGTGCCAGCAGTCGACAGAACAATCAGCCCCAGCATTTT.

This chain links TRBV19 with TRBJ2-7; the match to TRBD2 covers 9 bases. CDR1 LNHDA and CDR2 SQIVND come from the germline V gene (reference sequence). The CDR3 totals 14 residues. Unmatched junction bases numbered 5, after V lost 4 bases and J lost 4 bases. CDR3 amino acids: CASSNSGSLYEQYF. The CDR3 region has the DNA TGTGCCAGTAGTAATAGCGGGAGTCTGTACGAGCAGTACTTC.

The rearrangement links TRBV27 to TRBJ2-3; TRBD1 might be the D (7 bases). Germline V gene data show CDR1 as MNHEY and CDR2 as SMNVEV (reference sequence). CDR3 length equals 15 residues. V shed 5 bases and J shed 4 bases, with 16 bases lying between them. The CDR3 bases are TGTGCCAGCAGTGCCGATTTCAGGGGGGCAGATACGCAGTATTTT. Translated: CASSADFRGADTQYF.